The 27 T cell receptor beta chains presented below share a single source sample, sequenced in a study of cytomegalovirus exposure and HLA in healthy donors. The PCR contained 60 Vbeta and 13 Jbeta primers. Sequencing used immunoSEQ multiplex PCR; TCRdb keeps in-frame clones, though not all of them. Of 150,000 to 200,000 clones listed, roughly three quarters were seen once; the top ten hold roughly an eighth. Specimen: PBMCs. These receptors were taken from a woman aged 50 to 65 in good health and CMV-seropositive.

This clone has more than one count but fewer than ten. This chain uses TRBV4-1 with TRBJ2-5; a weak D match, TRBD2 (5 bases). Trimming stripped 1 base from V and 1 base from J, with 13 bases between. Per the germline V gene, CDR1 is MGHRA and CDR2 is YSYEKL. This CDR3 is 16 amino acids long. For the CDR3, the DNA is TGCGCCAGCAGCCAAGCCCCGAGCGGTTTCCAAGAGACCCAGTACTTC. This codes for CASSQAPSGFQETQYF.

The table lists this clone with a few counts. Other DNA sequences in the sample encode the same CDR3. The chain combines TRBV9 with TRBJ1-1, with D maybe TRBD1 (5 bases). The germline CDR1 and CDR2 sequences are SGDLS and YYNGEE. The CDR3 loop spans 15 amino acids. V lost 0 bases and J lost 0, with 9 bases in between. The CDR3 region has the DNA TGTGCCAGCAGCGTAGGGCCAGGGCTGAACACTGAAGCTTTCTTT. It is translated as CASSVGPGLNTEAFF. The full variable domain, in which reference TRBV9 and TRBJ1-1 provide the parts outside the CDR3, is DSGVTQTPKHLITATGQRVTLRCSPRSGDLSVYWYQQSLDQGLQFLIQYYNGEERAKGNILERFSAQQFPDLHSELNLSSLELGDSALYFCASSVGPGLNTEAFFGQGTRLTVV.

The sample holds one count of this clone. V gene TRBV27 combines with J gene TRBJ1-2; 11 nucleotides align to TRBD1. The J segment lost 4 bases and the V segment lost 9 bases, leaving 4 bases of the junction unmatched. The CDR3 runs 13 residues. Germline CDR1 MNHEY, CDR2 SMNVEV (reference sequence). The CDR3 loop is CASGTGGAYGYTF. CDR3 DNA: TGTGCCAGTGGGACAGGGGGTGCCTATGGCTACACCTTC.

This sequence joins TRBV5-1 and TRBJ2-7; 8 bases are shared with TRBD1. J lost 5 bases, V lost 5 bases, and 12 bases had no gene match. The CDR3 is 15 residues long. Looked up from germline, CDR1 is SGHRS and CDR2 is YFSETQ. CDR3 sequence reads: CASRLTGGSVHEQYF. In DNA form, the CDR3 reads TGCGCCAGCAGATTAACAGGGGGAAGTGTCCACGAGCAGTACTTC.

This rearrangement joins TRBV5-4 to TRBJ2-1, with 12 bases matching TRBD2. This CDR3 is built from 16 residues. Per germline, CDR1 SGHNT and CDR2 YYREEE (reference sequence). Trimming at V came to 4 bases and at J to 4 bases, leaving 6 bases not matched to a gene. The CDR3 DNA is TGTGCCAGCAGCGACAGGACTAGCGGGGCGTACAATGAGCAGTTCTTC. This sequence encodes CASSDRTSGAYNEQFF.

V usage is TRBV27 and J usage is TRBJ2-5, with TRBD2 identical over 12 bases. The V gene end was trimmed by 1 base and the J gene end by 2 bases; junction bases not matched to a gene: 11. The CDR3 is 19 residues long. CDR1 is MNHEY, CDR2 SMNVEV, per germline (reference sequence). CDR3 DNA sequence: TGTGCCAGCAGTTTATGGGCTAGCGGGGGGGCCAGGAGACAAGAGACCCAGTACTTC. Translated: CASSLWASGGARRQETQYF.

The CDR3 nucleotides are TGTGCCAGCAGCTTTCAAGGGACTAAATCCGGGGAGCTGTTTTTT. This gives the protein CASSFQGTKSGELFF. The chain recombines TRBV5-4 with TRBJ2-2, with 7 bases aligning to TRBD2. V gave up 2 bases and J gave up 6 bases; unmatched junction bases: 7. The CDR3 contains 15 residues. Germline loops: CDR1 SGHNT, CDR2 YYREEE (reference sequence).

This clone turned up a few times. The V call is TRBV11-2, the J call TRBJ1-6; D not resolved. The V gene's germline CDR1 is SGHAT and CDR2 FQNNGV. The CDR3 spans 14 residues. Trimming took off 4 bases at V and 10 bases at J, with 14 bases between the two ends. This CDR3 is CASSSGGARSPLHF. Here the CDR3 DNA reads TGTGCCAGCAGCTCCGGAGGAGCACGGTCACCCCTCCACTTT.

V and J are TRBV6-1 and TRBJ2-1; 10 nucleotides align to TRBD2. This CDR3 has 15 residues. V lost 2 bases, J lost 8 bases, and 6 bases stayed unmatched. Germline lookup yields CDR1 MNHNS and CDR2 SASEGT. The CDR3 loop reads CASSEFSGGRDEQFF. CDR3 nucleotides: TGTGCCAGCAGTGAATTTAGCGGGGGGAGAGATGAGCAGTTCTTC.

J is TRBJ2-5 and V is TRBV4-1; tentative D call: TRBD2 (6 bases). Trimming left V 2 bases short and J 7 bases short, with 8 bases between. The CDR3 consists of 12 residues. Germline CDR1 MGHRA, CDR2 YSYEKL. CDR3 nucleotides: TGCGCCAGCAGCCAATGGGGAGGGACCCAGTACTTC. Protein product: CASSQWGGTQYF.

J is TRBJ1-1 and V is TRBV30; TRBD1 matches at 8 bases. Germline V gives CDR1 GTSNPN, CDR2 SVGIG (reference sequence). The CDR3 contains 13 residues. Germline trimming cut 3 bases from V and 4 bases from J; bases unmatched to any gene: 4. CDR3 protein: CAWSADRGTEAFF. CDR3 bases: TGTGCCTGGAGCGCAGACAGGGGCACTGAAGCTTTCTTT.

CDR3 loop: CASSTPGQGHSFYEKLFF. The DNA of the CDR3 is TGTGCCAGCAGCACTCCGGGACAGGGGCATTCCTTCTATGAAAAACTGTTTTTT. The genes are TRBV21-1 and TRBJ1-4; TRBD1 is taken as the D call from the table, unchecked against the DNA. TRBV21-1 is flagged as a pseudogene. The CDR3 is made up of 18 amino acids.

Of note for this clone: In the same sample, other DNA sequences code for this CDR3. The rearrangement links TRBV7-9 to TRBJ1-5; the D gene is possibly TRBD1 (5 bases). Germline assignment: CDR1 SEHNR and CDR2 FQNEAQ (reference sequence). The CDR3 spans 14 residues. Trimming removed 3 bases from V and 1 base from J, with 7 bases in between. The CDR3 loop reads CASSLGQSNQPQHF. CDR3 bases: TGTGCCAGCAGCTTGGGGCAGAGCAATCAGCCCCAGCATTTT.

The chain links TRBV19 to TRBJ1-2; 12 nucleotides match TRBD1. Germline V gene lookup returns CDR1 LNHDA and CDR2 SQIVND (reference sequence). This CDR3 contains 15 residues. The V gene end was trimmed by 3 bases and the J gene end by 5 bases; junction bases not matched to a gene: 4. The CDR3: CASSMGQGAWYGYTF. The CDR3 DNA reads TGTGCCAGTAGTATGGGACAGGGGGCTTGGTATGGCTACACCTTC.

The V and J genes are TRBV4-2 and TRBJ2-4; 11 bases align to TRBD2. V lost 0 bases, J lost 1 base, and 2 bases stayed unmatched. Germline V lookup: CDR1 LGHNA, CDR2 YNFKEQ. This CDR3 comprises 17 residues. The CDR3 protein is CASSQDASGGAKNIQYF. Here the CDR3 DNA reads TGTGCCAGCAGCCAAGATGCTAGCGGGGGGGCCAAAAACATTCAGTACTTC.

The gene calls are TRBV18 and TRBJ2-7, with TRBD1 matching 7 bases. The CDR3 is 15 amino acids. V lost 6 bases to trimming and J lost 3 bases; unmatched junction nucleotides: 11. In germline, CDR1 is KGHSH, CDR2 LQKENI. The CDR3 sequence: CASSLRQGYNYEQYF. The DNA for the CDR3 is TGTGCCAGCTCTCTCAGACAGGGATATAACTACGAGCAGTACTTC.

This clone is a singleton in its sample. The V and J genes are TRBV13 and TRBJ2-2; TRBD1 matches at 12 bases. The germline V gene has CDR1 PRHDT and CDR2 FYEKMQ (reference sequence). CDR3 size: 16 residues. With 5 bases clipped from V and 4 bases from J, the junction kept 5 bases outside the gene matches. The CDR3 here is CASSPGQGAVTGELFF. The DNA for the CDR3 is TGTGCCAGCAGCCCGGGACAGGGGGCGGTCACCGGGGAGCTGTTTTTT.

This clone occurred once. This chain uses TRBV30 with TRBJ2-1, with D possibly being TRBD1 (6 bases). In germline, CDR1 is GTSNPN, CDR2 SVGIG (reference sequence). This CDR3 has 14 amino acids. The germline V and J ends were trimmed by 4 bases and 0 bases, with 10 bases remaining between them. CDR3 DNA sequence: TGTGCCTGGACCCTAGGGGGCTCCTACAATGAGCAGTTCTTC. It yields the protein CAWTLGGSYNEQFF.

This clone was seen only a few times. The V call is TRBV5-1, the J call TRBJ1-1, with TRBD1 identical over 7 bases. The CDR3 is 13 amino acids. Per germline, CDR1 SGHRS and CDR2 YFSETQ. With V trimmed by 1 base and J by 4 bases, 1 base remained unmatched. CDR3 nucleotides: TGCGCCAGCAGCTTGCAGGGGGGCACTGAAGCTTTCTTT. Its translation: CASSLQGGTEAFF.

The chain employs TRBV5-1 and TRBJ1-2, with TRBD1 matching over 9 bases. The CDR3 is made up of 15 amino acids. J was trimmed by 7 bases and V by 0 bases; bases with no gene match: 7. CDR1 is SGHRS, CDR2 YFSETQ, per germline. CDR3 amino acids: CASSLDGQGLVGYTF. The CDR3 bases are TGCGCCAGCAGCTTGGATGGACAGGGGCTTGTTGGCTACACCTTC. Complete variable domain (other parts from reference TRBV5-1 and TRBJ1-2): KAGVTQTPRYLIKTRGQQVTLSCSPISGHRSVSWYQQTPGQGLQFLFEYFSETQRNKGNFPGRFSGRQFSNSRSEMNVSTLELGDSALYLCASSLDGQGLVGYTFGSGTRLTVV.

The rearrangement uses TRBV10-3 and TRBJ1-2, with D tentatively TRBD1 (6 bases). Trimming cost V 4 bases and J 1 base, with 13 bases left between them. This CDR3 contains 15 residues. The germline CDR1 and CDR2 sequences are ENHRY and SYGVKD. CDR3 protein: CAISVGGQSNYGYTF. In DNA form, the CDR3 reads TGTGCCATCAGTGTTGGTGGACAGAGTAACTATGGCTACACCTTC.

CDR3 protein: CASSLGPTSGGPDTQYF. The CDR3 DNA sequence: TGTGCCAGCAGTTTAGGGCCGACTAGCGGGGGGCCGGATACGCAGTATTTT. The chain carries TRBV28 and TRBJ2-3; 13 nucleotides line up with TRBD2. This CDR3 has 17 residues. Germline assignment: CDR1 MDHEN and CDR2 SYDVKM. V was clipped by 2 bases and J by 6 bases; unmatched bases: 8. Looking up the rest from reference TRBV28 and TRBJ2-3 gives the full variable domain: DVKVTQSSRYLVKRTGEKVFLECVQDMDHENMFWYRQDPGLGLRLIYFSYDVKMKEKGDIPEGYSVSREKKERFSLILESASTNQTSMYLCASSLGPTSGGPDTQYFGPGTRLTVL.

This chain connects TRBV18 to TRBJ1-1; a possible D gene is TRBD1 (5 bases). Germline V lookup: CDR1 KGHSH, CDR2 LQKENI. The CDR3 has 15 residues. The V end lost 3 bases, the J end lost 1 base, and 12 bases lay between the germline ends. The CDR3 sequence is CASSPLTEANTEAFF. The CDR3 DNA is TGTGCCAGCTCACCGCTGACAGAGGCGAACACTGAAGCTTTCTTT.

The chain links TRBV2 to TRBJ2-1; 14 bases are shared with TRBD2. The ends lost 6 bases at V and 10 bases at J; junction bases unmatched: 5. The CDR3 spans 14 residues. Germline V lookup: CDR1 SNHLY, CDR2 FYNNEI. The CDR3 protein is CASRAGTSGGEQFF. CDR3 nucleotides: TGTGCCAGCAGAGCCGGGACTAGCGGGGGAGAGCAGTTCTTC.

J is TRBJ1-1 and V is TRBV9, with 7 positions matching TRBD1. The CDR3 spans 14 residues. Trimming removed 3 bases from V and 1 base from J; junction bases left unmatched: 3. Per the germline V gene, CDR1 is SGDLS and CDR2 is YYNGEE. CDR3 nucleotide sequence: TGTGCCAGCAGCGCACGGACAGGGAACACTGAAGCTTTCTTT. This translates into CASSARTGNTEAFF.

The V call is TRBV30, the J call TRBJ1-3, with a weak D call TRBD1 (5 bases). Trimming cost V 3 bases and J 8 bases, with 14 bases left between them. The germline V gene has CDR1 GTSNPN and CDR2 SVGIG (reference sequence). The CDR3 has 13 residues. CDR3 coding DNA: TGTGCCTGGAGCCTTGGGGGGATGGACACCATATATTTT. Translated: CAWSLGGMDTIYF.

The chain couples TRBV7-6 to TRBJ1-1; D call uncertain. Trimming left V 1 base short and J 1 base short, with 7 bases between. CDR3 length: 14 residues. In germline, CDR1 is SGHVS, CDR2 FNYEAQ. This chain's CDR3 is CASSLVRGNTEAFF. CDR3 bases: TGTGCCAGCAGCTTAGTACGGGGGAACACTGAAGCTTTCTTT.